This TCR beta chain comes out of a study of low-dose radiotherapy and immunotherapy resistance in tumors. This clonotype was recorded only once. CDR3 length equals 16 residues. Germline CDR1 and CDR2: MNHEY and SVGEGT. After removal of 5 bases from V and 2 bases from J, the junction contained 8 bases not matched to a gene. TRAV- and TRBV-specific primers were used for first-strand cDNA, which covered alpha and beta chains. Amplification, which lasted around 21 PCR cycles, used a constant-region primer and V-primer adapter to amplify TCRs. TCRdb redid the calling of the reads with MiXCR, one entry per CDR3 protein. The table lists about 64,000 distinct CDR3 sequences, about 25% of them singletons. Time point denoted: before trial treatment.

This clonotype originated in a male donor with rectosigmoid adenocarcinoma. The chain uses TRBV6-2 or TRBV6-3 and TRBJ2-1; 8 bases align to TRBD2. The sequences come from PBMCs, collected before treatment. CDR3 sequence reads: CASSVERGGTYNEQFF. In nucleotides, the CDR3 is TGTGCCAGCAGTGTGGAACGGGGGGGCACCTACAATGAGCAGTTCTTC.